This T cell receptor (beta chain) was found in a study of blood T cells in healthy people across ages (dated by TCRdb to the mid-2010s). Study-wide context: Template switching captured roughly one uniquely barcoded TCR beta cDNA molecule per two T cells in model experiments. Age-related changes in TCR beta repertoire diversity were measured in the study by deep sequencing normalized with unique cDNA molecular identifiers. The donors were divided into four age groups: young (average around 16 years), middle-aged (about 39), aged (approximately 62) and long-lived (roughly 82). Using the same blood draw, the study looked at two additional independent replicas of 1 million unique cDNA reads for two donors, one aged 18 to 30 and the other aged 80 or older. What the research found in general, with its limitations: Conclusive comparison of naive and antigen-experienced compartments was prevented by the profiling of bulk unsorted PBMCs. As age increased, observed TCR beta diversity per million T cells dropped in a roughly linear way, and a significant reduction was already evident by age approximately 40. Donor CMV infection status was unknown, potentially confounding age-related changes in expanded clonotypes. There was a strong correlation between observed TCR beta diversity and the percentage of naive T cells measured by flow cytometry. Estimates of total diversity based on one million sequenced T cells were regarded as lower bounds and as underestimates. Compared with the aged group, the long-lived group had more naive CD4+ T cells, fewer expanded clones and increased TCR diversity, a pattern suggesting age selection.

The roughly 37 donors, aged roughly 6 to 90 years, were systemically healthy Caucasian individuals from Russia. Each donor gave ten milliliters of peripheral blood, collected into EDTA-treated Vacutainer tubes. Ficoll-Paque density-gradient centrifugation was used to isolate PBMCs, with at least 6 million per sample. Trizol reagent was used to extract total RNA from the PBMCs, yielding at least 6 micrograms per sample. The percentages of naive CD45RAhigh/CD27high T cells were determined by flow cytometry on a PBMC aliquot from every donor. Libraries were prepared through 5' RACE. Sequenced on an Illumina HiSeq 2500. The second PCR ran for roughly 6 to 11 cycles and used a J-beta primer mix along with a sample-barcoded 5' primer. Each TCR beta cDNA molecule received a unique molecular identifier from a template-switch 5' adaptor carrying 12 random nucleotides. Each sample yielded at least 3 million CDR3-containing paired-end reads. First-strand cDNA synthesis was performed from all RNA using the Mint cDNA synthesis kit, with priming by a TRBC-specific oligonucleotide. After uracil-DNA glycosylase treatment, a first 18-cycle PCR used universal primers M1SS and BC2_uni_R on all cDNA. Per the authors' processing: Each sample was normalized by randomly selecting 1 million high-quality reads, each carrying a distinct molecular identifier. Instead of being binned into consensus sequences, reads with shared molecular identifiers were discarded. MiTCR, run with a Q25 quality threshold and the strictest error-elimination algorithm, handled CDR3 identification, clonotype clustering and error correction. A nonparametric unseen species model with Euler transformation was used to estimate lower-bound total TCR beta diversity. TCRdb took the public reads, trimmed them with fastp at Q25, ran MiXCR for clone calling and kept in-frame beta chains. Records with the same CDR3 protein are collapsed into one entry carrying the most frequent genes and DNA. These V and J calls rely on TCRdb rather than the paper's analysis. This sample gives around 520,000 distinct CDR3 sequences in total; about 25% of them show up just once. The ten most abundant clones make up 3.6% of the sample.

Measured from the cysteine to the phenylalanine, the CDR3 is 16 residues long. CDR3 DNA only is kept here, 48 bases in frame from base 1. CDR1 and CDR2 were assigned from the germline V gene as MNHNS and SASEGT. Trimming takes 7 bases off V and 2 bases off J; junction bases not matched to a gene: 9. In the case of this clonotype: No antigen is known for it. Within one base of it there is no much larger clone, and no base qualities were kept.

These data are also associated with another study on T cells of mothers and their children. The second study also describes: Donors were nine systemically healthy Caucasian individuals: three mothers and their six children. cDNA synthesis used all of the extracted RNA, with roughly 1.6 ug of RNA in each 15 ul reaction. In the second PCR, sample barcodes and 2-4 random nucleotides were introduced via the M1S primer. More than 9 million TCR beta CDR3 reads were obtained from each mother, and approximately 3 million reads were obtained from each child. Thymic selection shapes the output of TCR recombination in a similar way in related and unrelated pairs, and inherited differences have a minor effect. Related mother-child pairs always showed normalized repertoire overlap that was slightly higher than in unrelated mother-child pairs, though the difference was never significant. With a sensitivity of about 100 clones per million clonotypes, no persistent microchimeric T cell clones were detected. The study used deep NGS to compare TCR beta repertoires of mothers and children, seeking features distinguishing related mother-child pairs from unrelated individuals. Mothers averaged roughly 40 +/- 4 years of age and children averaged approximately 12 +/- 4 years. After adapter ligation with NEBNext reagents, the libraries were sequenced on Illumina HiSeq 2000 with 100+100 nt paired-end reads. Mother and child libraries were prepared a month apart and sequenced in separate runs to prevent cross-contamination. For each donor, somewhere between roughly 450,000 and 2,000,000 distinct TCR beta clonotypes were identified. Naive TCR beta clonotypes were estimated from low-frequency clonotypes matched to each donor's FACS-determined naive share, without sorting.

The chain was built from TRBV6-1 and TRBJ2-1, with 9 bases in between that match TRBD2. The source is a boy younger than 10 in good health. The specimen was blood. CDR3 loop: CASTRGAGGPYNEQFF. The bases read TGTGCCAGCACCCGAGGTGCGGGGGGGCCCTACAATGAGCAGTTCTTC.